Below, one T cell receptor beta chain is given with its context. These data originate in a study of blood T cell repertoires in COVID-19. Data came from immunoSEQ multiplex PCR; TCRdb stores just in-frame clones and leaves some out. This table holds 200,000 to 250,000 clones, 86% found once. CDR3 length: 15 residues. The origin of this receptor is a man aged 25 to 40 who had recovered from COVID-19. Sequenced material: peripheral blood. This chain connects TRBV21-1 to TRBJ2-7; the table's D call, TRBD2, was not checked against the DNA. TRBV21-1 is given as a pseudogene. CDR3 amino acids: CASTGVAGRSYEQYF. The CDR3 DNA reads as TGTGCCAGCACGGGAGTGGCGGGGCGTTCCTACGAGCAGTACTTC.